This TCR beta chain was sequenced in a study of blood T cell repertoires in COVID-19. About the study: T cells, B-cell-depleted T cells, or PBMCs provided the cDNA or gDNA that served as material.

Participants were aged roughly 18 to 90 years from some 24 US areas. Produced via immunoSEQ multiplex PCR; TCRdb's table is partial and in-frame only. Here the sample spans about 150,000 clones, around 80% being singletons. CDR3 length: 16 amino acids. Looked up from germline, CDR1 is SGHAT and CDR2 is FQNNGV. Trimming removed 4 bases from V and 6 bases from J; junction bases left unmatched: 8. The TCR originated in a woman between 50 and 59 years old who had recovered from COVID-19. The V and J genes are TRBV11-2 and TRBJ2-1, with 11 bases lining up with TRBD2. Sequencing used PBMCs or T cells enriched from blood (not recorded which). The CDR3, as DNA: TGTGCCAGCAGCTCCACTGCGACTAGCGGGACCAATGAGCAGTTCTTC. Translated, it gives CASSSTATSGTNEQFF.